Below are 13 T cell receptor beta chains sequenced from a single sample in a study of Ad26.COV2.S vaccination and SARS-CoV-2 variants. Profiling relied on immunoSEQ multiplex PCR, and the TCRdb table lists in-frame clones only, not all of them. This table has about 350,000 clones, roughly 91% appearing once. Regarding treatment: over 15 received Ad26.COV2.S at low or high dose, single or two shots; about five received placebo; per-sample allocation not given. Following the first vaccine or placebo injection, samples were taken on day 63. The sequencing used peripheral blood, collected in a trial of Ad26.COV2.S vaccine versus placebo. Receptors were obtained from a person between 18 and 65 years old who received the Ad26.COV2.S COVID-19 vaccine or a placebo.

The chain carries TRBV10-1 and TRBJ2-7, with a weak D call TRBD1 (6 bases). The CDR3 consists of 16 residues. Trimming took 3 bases from V and 2 from J, leaving 17 bases between them. Germline V gene lookup returns CDR1 WNHNN and CDR2 SYGVQD (reference sequence). In nucleotides, the CDR3 is TGCGCCAGCAGTGATGAAGGACAGACCCTCACCTACGAGCAGTACTTC. This sequence encodes CASSDEGQTLTYEQYF.

The V and J genes are TRBV3-1 (or the pseudogene TRBV3-2) and TRBJ2-3; no definite D call. In germline, CDR1 is LGHDT, CDR2 YNNKEL (reference sequence). This CDR3 has 16 amino acids. Trimming removed 1 base at V and 2 bases at J, with 13 bases between. CDR3 sequence: CASSQAVGYDTDTQYF. CDR3 DNA sequence: TGTGCCAGCAGCCAAGCTGTCGGCTACGACACAGATACGCAGTATTTT.

The rearrangement uses TRBV6-6 and TRBJ2-1; D tentatively fits TRBD1 or TRBD2 (5 bases each). Trimming took off 0 bases at V and 3 bases at J, with 12 bases between the two ends. CDR1 is MNHNY, CDR2 SVGAGI, per germline (reference sequence). There are 16 residues in the CDR3. Written as DNA, the CDR3 is TGTGCCAGCAGTTACTCCCGGGACGGAGACTACAATGAGCAGTTCTTC. It encodes CASSYSRDGDYNEQFF.

The genes are TRBV3-1 (or the pseudogene TRBV3-2) and TRBJ1-2; 7 bases map to TRBD1. Germline assignment: CDR1 LGHDT and CDR2 YNNKEL (reference sequence). V shed 4 bases and J 8 bases; nucleotides not matched to a gene: 10. This CDR3 is built from 14 residues. CDR3 region: CASSLGQASFGYTF. The CDR3 bases are TGTGCCAGCAGCCTCGGACAGGCCTCCTTCGGCTACACCTTC.

This chain links TRBV18 with TRBJ2-2; no clear D gene. Germline V lookup: CDR1 KGHSH, CDR2 LQKENI. V was shortened by 0 bases and J by 3 bases, with 14 bases between the two germline ends. The CDR3 is 17 amino acids. The CDR3 spells CASSPPGTSRHTGELFF. The CDR3, as DNA: TGTGCCAGCTCACCACCGGGCACATCAAGGCACACCGGGGAGCTGTTTTTT. Using reference TRBV18 and TRBJ2-2 for the parts outside the CDR3, the full variable domain is NAGVMQNPRHLVRRRGQEARLRCSPMKGHSHVYWYRQLPEEGLKFMVYLQKENIIDESGMPKERFSAEFPKEGPSILRIQQVVRGDSAAYFCASSPPGTSRHTGELFFGEGSRLTVL.

This sequence joins TRBV5-1 and TRBJ2-3, with a tentative D call TRBD2 (6 bases). The CDR3 runs 14 residues. The ends were cut back, 3 bases at V and 0 bases at J, with 8 bases in the middle. In germline, CDR1 is SGHRS, CDR2 YFSETQ. The CDR3 region has the DNA TGCGCCAGCAGCTGGGGGACTAGCACAGATACGCAGTATTTT. It yields the protein CASSWGTSTDTQYF.

The chain employs TRBV19 and TRBJ1-2; TRBD1 aligns across 9 bases. The CDR3 consists of 13 residues. Germline V CDR1 and CDR2: LNHDA, SQIVND (reference sequence). V lost 6 bases, J lost 8 bases, and 7 bases stayed unmatched. CDR3 residues: CASRTGGYGGYTF. CDR3 DNA: TGTGCCAGTAGGACAGGGGGTTACGGCGGCTACACCTTC.

By its share, this clone is medium-sized. This sequence joins TRBV7-9 and TRBJ2-1; D may be TRBD2 (5 bases). This CDR3 contains 15 residues. Germline loops: CDR1 SEHNR, CDR2 FQNEAQ (reference sequence). Trimming took off 1 base at V and 7 bases at J, with 14 bases between the two ends. DNA for the CDR3: TGTGCCAGCAGCTTAGTTCTCATATCGGGGAATGAGCAGTTCTTC. Translated, it gives CASSLVLISGNEQFF.

V gene TRBV21-1 combines with J gene TRBJ1-4. TRBV21-1 is deemed a pseudogene. There are 18 residues in the CDR3. The DNA for the CDR3 is TGTGCCAGCAGCCAGGGTAACCGGGGAGAAACAACTAATGAAAAACTGTTTTTT. This sequence encodes CASSQGNRGETTNEKLFF.

The chain recombines TRBV19 with TRBJ1-1; D may be TRBD1 (5 bases). CDR1 is LNHDA and CDR2 is SQIVND in the germline V gene (reference sequence). The CDR3 has 12 amino acids. V lost 1 base and J lost 7, with 7 bases in between. The CDR3 DNA is TGTGCCAGTAGTATAGGAGGGGTTGAAGCTTTCTTT. This codes for CASSIGGVEAFF.

CDR3 loop: CSARDLGQTFF. The CDR3 coding sequence is TGCAGTGCTAGAGATCTGGGACAAACGTTCTTC. This chain links TRBV20-1 with TRBJ2-1; D perhaps matches TRBD1 (6 bases). The ends were cut back, 0 bases at V and 15 bases at J, with 12 bases in the middle. CDR1 and CDR2 from the germline V gene are DFQATT and SNEGSKA (reference sequence). CDR3 size: 11 residues.

The V and J genes are TRBV5-1 and TRBJ2-5; no clear D. V lost 4 bases and J 0 bases, leaving 4 bases between the germline ends. This CDR3 has 12 amino acids. CDR1 is SGHRS, CDR2 YFSETQ, per germline. This CDR3 is CASSVDQETQYF. The CDR3 region has the DNA TGCGCCAGCAGCGTAGACCAAGAGACCCAGTACTTC. Supplemented by reference TRBV5-1 and TRBJ2-5, the full variable domain reads KAGVTQTPRYLIKTRGQQVTLSCSPISGHRSVSWYQQTPGQGLQFLFEYFSETQRNKGNFPGRFSGRQFSNSRSEMNVSTLELGDSALYLCASSVDQETQYFGPGTRLLVL.

This chain connects TRBV5-1 to TRBJ1-1; D not resolved. Trimming left V 9 bases short and J 1 base short, with 13 bases between. The CDR3 extends over 13 amino acids. Germline V lookup: CDR1 SGHRS, CDR2 YFSETQ. DNA for the CDR3: TGCGCCACAGCGAGAACACCGAACACTGAAGCTTTCTTT. Its translation: CATARTPNTEAFF.